These 27 T cell receptor beta chains were all obtained from the same sample, sequenced in a study of cytomegalovirus exposure and HLA in healthy donors. With 60 Vbeta and 13 Jbeta primers, the PCR was carried out. Sequencing was performed with immunoSEQ multiplex PCR; in TCRdb, only in-frame clones are kept and a portion is missing. The sample lists roughly 140,000 clones; 80% were seen once. The sequenced material came from PBMCs. These receptors were collected from a male donor in good health and CMV-seronegative.

The chain links TRBV7-2 to TRBJ2-5; 8 nucleotides agree with TRBD2. CDR3 length: 12 amino acids. Per germline, CDR1 SGHTA and CDR2 FQGNSA. The junction had 5 bases not matched to a gene; V was cut back by 3 bases and J by 11 bases. CDR3 coding DNA: TGTGCCAGCAGCTTTCGTACGGGGGGGCAGTACTTC. This sequence encodes CASSFRTGGQYF.

This clone came up a few times. The chain employs TRBV4-3 and TRBJ1-1; TRBD1 is a possible D gene (5 bases). The CDR3 is 15 amino acids. Trimming cost V 0 bases and J 2 bases, with 10 bases left between them. Germline CDR1 is LGHNA and CDR2 is YSLEER. CDR3: CASSQDRTLNTEAFF. CDR3 nucleotide sequence: TGCGCCAGCAGCCAAGATAGGACATTAAACACTGAAGCTTTCTTT.

V is TRBV19 and J is TRBJ2-3; D is ambiguous. This CDR3 spans 13 amino acids. V lost 6 bases, J lost 1 base, and 8 bases lay in between. Germline V gives CDR1 LNHDA, CDR2 SQIVND (reference sequence). CDR3 region: CASRPGRTDTQYF. The CDR3, as DNA: TGTGCCAGTAGGCCGGGTCGCACAGATACGCAGTATTTT.

By share of the sample, this clone is medium-sized. The CDR3 coding sequence is TGCGCCAGCAGCCAAGTATGGGGAATACAGGGGGTCAATGAGCAGTTCTTC. It codes for CASSQVWGIQGVNEQFF. The J gene is TRBJ2-1, the V gene TRBV4-1, with TRBD1 identical over 8 bases. Germline assignment: CDR1 MGHRA and CDR2 YSYEKL. The ends lost 1 base at V and 6 bases at J; junction bases unmatched: 11. This CDR3 region has 17 residues.

V is TRBV7-2 and J is TRBJ1-6, with D unclear. Germline CDR1 and CDR2: SGHTA and FQGNSA. The CDR3 is 16 residues long. Trimming removed 3 bases from V and 7 bases from J, with 16 bases in between. The CDR3 DNA sequence: TGTGCCAGCAGCTTCTCAACCGGGATTTCAAATTCACCCCTCCACTTT. Translation: CASSFSTGISNSPLHF.

This clone has just a few counts. The rearrangement links TRBV4-3 to TRBJ1-2, with TRBD1 identical over 10 bases. J was trimmed by 6 bases and V by 6 bases; bases with no gene match: 4. The CDR3 totals 13 residues. From germline, CDR1 is LGHNA and CDR2 YSLEER. In nucleotides, the CDR3 is TGCGCCAGCAGTCGAGGGACAGGGGATGGCTACACCTTC. Amino acid sequence: CASSRGTGDGYTF.

The J gene is TRBJ1-1, the V gene TRBV5-6; TRBD1 matches at 9 bases. The CDR3 length is 15 residues. V lost 4 bases and J lost 5; bases outside the gene matches: 9. Germline CDR1 SGHDT, CDR2 YYEEEE. This chain's CDR3 is CASSGSTGGDTEAFF. The CDR3 DNA reads TGTGCCAGCAGCGGATCGACAGGGGGAGATACTGAAGCTTTCTTT.

The chain combines TRBV7-8 with TRBJ1-2; 9 nucleotides align to TRBD1. V gave up 3 bases and J gave up 8 bases; unmatched junction bases: 4. CDR1 and CDR2 from the germline V gene are SGHVS and FQNEAQ. This CDR3 is 13 amino acids long. The CDR3 bases are TGTGCCAGCAGCTTGGCTACAGGGGGCGGCTACACCTTC. Its translation: CASSLATGGGYTF.

This clone was seen more than once but under ten times. The CDR3 reads CASRGDRIYGYTF. Written as DNA, the CDR3 is TGTGCCAGCAGGGGAGACAGGATCTATGGCTACACCTTC. The J gene is TRBJ1-2, the V gene TRBV21-1; the table calls TRBD1, which could not be checked here. TRBV21-1 represents a pseudogene. The CDR3 spans 13 residues.

This sequence joins TRBV6-1 and TRBJ1-4; D not resolved. Germline V gene data show CDR1 as MNHNS and CDR2 as SASEGT. CDR3 length equals 15 residues. V lost 1 base and J lost 0, with 6 bases in between. DNA for the CDR3: TGTGCCAGCAGTGAAGAGCCAACAACTAATGAAAAACTGTTTTTT. Translating gives CASSEEPTTNEKLFF.

The rearrangement joins TRBV7-9 to TRBJ1-2; TRBD1 might be the D (6 bases). The V and J ends lost 5 bases and 1 base respectively, with 17 bases between them. The CDR3 covers 16 residues. Germline V gene data show CDR1 as SEHNR and CDR2 as FQNEAQ (reference sequence). CDR3: CASSAFARTVNYGYTF. The CDR3 region has the DNA TGTGCCAGCAGCGCATTTGCCCGGACAGTTAACTATGGCTACACCTTC. Full variable domain (rest looked up from reference TRBV7-9 and TRBJ1-2): DTGVSQNPRHKITKRGQNVTFRCDPISEHNRLYWYRQTLGQGPEFLTYFQNEAQLEKSRLLSDRFSAERPKGSFSTLEIQRTEQGDSAMYLCASSAFARTVNYGYTFGSGTRLTVV.

The V and J genes are TRBV15 and TRBJ2-5; TRBD1 is a possible D gene (5 bases). V lost 1 base and J lost 4, with 13 bases in between. The CDR3 loop spans 15 amino acids. Germline loops: CDR1 LNHNV, CDR2 YYDKDF (reference sequence). The CDR3 loop is CATSRVEGALETQYF. The CDR3 bases are TGTGCCACCAGCAGAGTTGAAGGGGCCCTAGAGACCCAGTACTTC.

This chain joins TRBV7-3 and TRBJ2-1; 10 bases map to TRBD2. Losses at the gene ends were 6 bases for V and 5 bases for J; bases not matched to a gene: 7. The CDR3 has 15 residues. Looked up from germline, CDR1 is SGHTA and CDR2 is FQGTGA. CDR3 region: CASSPGTSVHNEQFF. CDR3 in DNA: TGTGCCAGCAGTCCCGGGACTAGCGTCCACAATGAGCAGTTCTTC.

This rearrangement joins TRBV6-5 to TRBJ1-2; unclear D gene. The CDR3 spans 14 residues. From germline, CDR1 is MNHEY and CDR2 SVGAGI. V shed 0 bases and J shed 6 bases, with 11 bases lying between them. DNA for the CDR3: TGTGCCAGCAGTTACTCGCGGGGTCCGAATGGCTACACCTTC. Translated: CASSYSRGPNGYTF.

The V gene is TRBV7-2, the J gene TRBJ1-1; 11 bases agree with TRBD1. The germline V gene has CDR1 SGHTA and CDR2 FQGNSA. Trimming removed 7 bases from V and 7 bases from J; junction bases left unmatched: 8. The CDR3 spans 14 residues. CDR3 in DNA: TGTGCCAGCAACTGGGACAGGGGGTCCGGTGAAGCTTTCTTT. Translated: CASNWDRGSGEAFF.

A remark on this clone: One junction end does not reproduce the germline sequence, and a read error may be involved. This chain links TRBV5-5 with TRBJ1-1; TRBD1 agrees at 7 bases. Germline assignment: CDR1 SGHKS and CDR2 YYEKEE (reference sequence). The CDR3 totals 14 residues. The CDR3 nucleotides are TGTGCCAGCAGGTTGGGACAGCCGAACACTGAAGCTTTCTTT. Protein sequence: CASRLGQPNTEAFF.

V gene TRBV7-2 combines with J gene TRBJ2-5, with TRBD2 as a possible D gene (6 bases). Per germline, CDR1 SGHTA and CDR2 FQGNSA. Trimming took off 3 bases at V and 3 bases at J, with 8 bases between the two ends. CDR3 length: 13 residues. The CDR3 sequence: CASSFEREETQYF. The CDR3 DNA reads as TGTGCCAGCAGCTTTGAGCGGGAAGAGACCCAGTACTTC.

DNA for the CDR3: TGTGCCAGCAGTGAAGCGGGGGAAGACACTGAAGCTTTCTTT. Translated, it gives CASSEAGEDTEAFF. The chain couples TRBV25-1 to TRBJ1-1; tentative D call: TRBD1 (5 bases). The CDR3 extends over 14 amino acids. V was pared by 2 bases and J by 3 bases, with 10 bases between. CDR1 and CDR2 from the germline V gene are MGHDK and SYGVNS.

This rearrangement joins TRBV4-3 to TRBJ1-4, with TRBD1 matching over 7 bases. V lost 0 bases to trimming and J lost 7 bases; unmatched junction nucleotides: 8. This CDR3 is built from 16 residues. Germline V gene lookup returns CDR1 LGHNA and CDR2 YSLEER. CDR3: CASSQELPTGSEKLFF. The CDR3 nucleotides read TGCGCCAGCAGCCAAGAGCTGCCGACAGGGTCTGAAAAACTGTTTTTT.

The chain carries TRBV10-1 and TRBJ1-2; a weak D match, TRBD1 (6 bases). Germline assignment: CDR1 WNHNN and CDR2 SYGVQD (reference sequence). V lost 6 bases, J lost 5 bases, and 13 bases lay in between. The CDR3 is 13 residues long. The CDR3 sequence is CASSPGQGYGYTF. CDR3 coding DNA: TGCGCCAGCAGCCCAGGGCAGGGGTATGGCTACACCTTC.

V gene TRBV5-1 combines with J gene TRBJ2-7, with D unresolved. The CDR3 sequence is 13 residues long. V dropped 0 bases and J dropped 2 bases, with 6 bases sitting between them. Per germline, CDR1 SGHRS and CDR2 YFSETQ. CDR3 nucleotide sequence: TGCGCCAGCAGCTTGGACCTAACCTACGAGCAGTACTTC. Translated: CASSLDLTYEQYF.

The chain couples TRBV27 to TRBJ2-3; TRBD1 agrees at 7 bases. CDR3 length: 14 residues. Unmatched junction bases numbered 8, after V lost 3 bases and J lost 8 bases. Germline loops: CDR1 MNHEY, CDR2 SMNVEV (reference sequence). CDR3 sequence (DNA): TGTGCCAGCAGTTTCTTCGACAGGGATGGTACGCAGTATTTT. This codes for CASSFFDRDGTQYF.

The chain couples TRBV7-9 to TRBJ1-1; TRBD1 is a possible D gene (5 bases). The CDR3 has 13 amino acids. The V end was cut by 6 bases, the J end by 4 bases, with 12 bases between. The germline gives CDR1 SEHNR, CDR2 FQNEAQ (reference sequence). The CDR3 sequence: CASSAERGTEAFF. In nucleotides, the CDR3 is TGTGCCAGCAGTGCCGAAAGGGGCACTGAAGCTTTCTTT.

This chain uses TRBV7-9 with TRBJ2-7; 7 nucleotides agree with TRBD1. The CDR3 runs to 14 residues. Germline CDR1 and CDR2: SEHNR and FQNEAQ (reference sequence). Germline trimming cut 4 bases from V and 5 bases from J; bases unmatched to any gene: 8. The CDR3 protein is CASSSRTGYHEQYF. The CDR3 DNA follows: TGTGCCAGCAGCTCCCGGACAGGTTACCACGAGCAGTACTTC.

The chain is built from TRBV28 and TRBJ2-2, with D perhaps TRBD1 (6 bases). V was cut by 3 bases and J by 6 bases, with 11 bases left in between. Germline lookup yields CDR1 MDHEN and CDR2 SYDVKM. The CDR3 extends over 14 amino acids. The CDR3 bases are TGTGCCAGCAGTTTGGGGCAGGGGCCCGGGGAGCTGTTTTTT. Translated: CASSLGQGPGELFF.

The chain couples TRBV9 to TRBJ1-6; possible D gene TRBD1, 6 bases. The CDR3 totals 15 residues. Trimming removed 0 bases at V and 9 bases at J, with 13 bases between. Germline-derived CDR1 and CDR2 are SGDLS and YYNGEE. DNA for the CDR3: TGTGCCAGCAGCGTAGATCCCCAAGGGGGTTCACCCCTCCACTTT. Amino acids: CASSVDPQGGSPLHF.

J is TRBJ1-1 and V is TRBV19; the D gene is possibly TRBD1 (5 bases). V dropped 4 bases and J dropped 4 bases, with 16 bases sitting between them. In germline, CDR1 is LNHDA, CDR2 SQIVND (reference sequence). This CDR3 has 15 amino acids. DNA for the CDR3: TGTGCCAGTAGTACAATGGAGACAGCCAGCACTGAAGCTTTCTTT. This gives the protein CASSTMETASTEAFF.